The table lists the clone carrying this TCR beta chain with a count of one. Its antigen is unknown. The data are from a study of CD8 T cells in Susac syndrome. Turning to the study itself: Patients with Susac syndrome were therapy-naive, taking corticosteroids, with some also receiving intravenous immunoglobulin, or taking intravenous immunoglobulin alone at the time their blood was drawn.

Random hexamers served to reverse transcribe about 0.5 to 1 ug RNA. Via MiXCR, TCRdb re-called the immunoSEQ multiplex PCR reads, giving one row per CDR3 protein. In the table there are under 200,000 distinct CDR3 sequences, approximately 95% of which are singletons. Germline CDR1 GTSNPN, CDR2 SVGIG (reference sequence). Trimming cost V 1 base and J 4 bases; bases outside gene matches: 5. The CDR3 totals 14 residues. Overall study findings and caveats: Individuals included in the TCR sequencing and HLA analysis were acknowledged by the study to be relatively few in number. The CD4+ T cell repertoires that were profiled in Susac syndrome showed no clonal expansion.

Material for sequencing was CD4+ T cells from PBMCs. The chain uses TRBV30 and TRBJ2-3; 7 bases agree with TRBD2. The TCR comes from a human donor with Susac syndrome. The CDR3 reads CAWSGGSPPDTQYF. CDR3 nucleotide sequence: TGTGCCTGGAGTGGCGGGAGCCCCCCAGATACGCAGTATTTT.